These 32 T cell receptor beta chains were sequenced from one sample in a study of T cells expressing NK-cell markers (dated by TCRdb to 2020 to 2021). The library was prepared using 5' RACE. The data were produced on an Illumina HiSeq 2000. Following reprocessing of the reads by TCRdb, the data hold one row per CDR3 protein sequence and no DNA is available. The record for this sample contains about 460,000 distinct CDR3 sequences. 1.4% to 1.5% of the sample rests with the top ten. Material: blood T cells: a sorted CD56 or NKG2C T cell subset, CD4+ or CD8+ T cells, or bulk PBMC T cells (not recorded which). The receptors stem from a woman aged 45-65 years in good health. Donor details come from another sample of the same person, matched by shared clones.

This chain joins TRBV3-1 and TRBJ2-1; the D call of TRBD2 rests on TCRdb alone, since no DNA is present to check it. This CDR3 is 16 amino acids long. Germline CDR1 LGHDT, CDR2 YNNKEL (reference sequence). CDR3 loop: CASSQDPSGLLNEQFF.

This chain links TRBV7-2 with TRBJ2-1; the D call of TRBD2 rests on TCRdb alone, since no DNA is present to check it. Germline V gene lookup returns CDR1 SGHTA and CDR2 FQGNSA. The CDR3 length is 14 residues. CDR3 amino acids: CASSFGSSNNEQFF.

The V gene is TRBV12-5, the J gene TRBJ2-2; TCRdb returns TRBD2, unconfirmable since there is no DNA. Germline lookup yields CDR1 LGHNT and CDR2 FRNRAP. The CDR3 totals 14 residues. The CDR3 is CASGIAGGSGELFF.

The CDR3 spells CASSLAPTGWSGELFF. The J gene is TRBJ2-2, the V gene TRBV11-3; TCRdb indicates TRBD1, and absent DNA this call remains unverified. From germline, CDR1 is SGHNT and CDR2 YENEEA. CDR3 size: 16 residues.

This chain joins TRBV2 and TRBJ2-5; checking the TCRdb D call of TRBD2 is not possible without DNA. Germline V gene data show CDR1 as SNHLY and CDR2 as FYNNEI. This CDR3 contains 16 residues. The CDR3 loop reads CASSGRLLAGQETQYF.

The V gene is TRBV6-5, the J gene TRBJ2-1; TCRdb returns TRBD2, unconfirmable since there is no DNA. This CDR3 is built from 14 residues. Germline CDR1 is MNHEY and CDR2 is SVGAGI. The CDR3 region is CASSSKRETYEQFF.

This rearrangement joins TRBV19 to TRBJ2-5; with no DNA, the TCRdb D assignment of TRBD1 cannot be verified. The length of the CDR3 is 14 residues. Germline CDR1 LNHDA, CDR2 SQIVND (reference sequence). The CDR3 sequence: CASIGTGEVETQYF.

The rearrangement joins TRBV7-3 to TRBJ2-1; the D call of TRBD1 rests on TCRdb alone, since no DNA is present to check it. The CDR3 loop spans 15 amino acids. The germline V gene has CDR1 SGHTA and CDR2 FQGTGA. The CDR3 sequence: CASSSNRGAYNEQFF.

J is TRBJ1-2 and V is TRBV12-3 or TRBV12-4; as DNA is missing, the TRBD1 call by TCRdb cannot be tested. The CDR3 extends over 13 amino acids. The CDR3 region is CASSAQTGKGYTF.

The V and J genes are TRBV20-1 and TRBJ2-3; TCRdb's D gene call, TRBD2, goes unchecked for lack of DNA. This CDR3 has 15 residues. Germline V gives CDR1 DFQATT, CDR2 SNEGSKA (reference sequence). The CDR3 loop is CSAERASGAPDTQYF.

The CDR3 loop is CASSTRPGQGFYEQYF. This chain joins TRBV7-9 and TRBJ2-7; the D call from TCRdb, TRBD1, cannot be confirmed without DNA. CDR3 length equals 16 residues. Looked up from germline, CDR1 is SEHNR and CDR2 is FQNEAQ (reference sequence).

This rearrangement joins TRBV12-3 or TRBV12-4 to TRBJ1-2. The CDR3 sequence is 13 residues long. The chain's CDR3 is CASSPRQGYGYTF.

This chain connects TRBV29-1 to TRBJ2-5; checking the TCRdb D call of TRBD2 is not possible without DNA. CDR3 length: 19 amino acids. Germline V gene lookup returns CDR1 SQVTM and CDR2 ANQGSEA. The CDR3 here is CSVEDLGTSASRYQETQYF.

The V call is TRBV7-2, the J call TRBJ2-6; lacking DNA, the TRBD2 call made by TCRdb goes unchecked. Germline V gene lookup returns CDR1 SGHTA and CDR2 FQGNSA. There are 16 residues in the CDR3. This chain's CDR3 is CASSLRGSGGANVLTF.

V is TRBV6-6 and J is TRBJ2-5. The CDR3 runs 13 residues. In germline, CDR1 is MNHNY, CDR2 SVGAGI (reference sequence). The chain's CDR3 is CASSQTLRETQYF.

The CDR3 protein is CASSLLGGQPQHF. The V call is TRBV7-3, the J call TRBJ1-5. CDR3 size: 13 residues. CDR1 is SGHTA, CDR2 FQGTGA, per germline.

The rearrangement uses TRBV5-8 and TRBJ2-3. The CDR3 loop spans 13 amino acids. The germline V gene has CDR1 SGHTS and CDR2 YDEGEE. CDR3 sequence reads: CASSFFRTDTQYF.

The chain links TRBV28 to TRBJ2-3; TCRdb reports TRBD1, a call that lacks DNA to check it against. There are 15 residues in the CDR3. Germline values: CDR1 MDHEN, CDR2 SYDVKM. The chain's CDR3 is CASSPNRRHTDTQYF. The full variable domain, in which reference TRBV28 and TRBJ2-3 provide the parts outside the CDR3, is DVKVTQSSRYLVKRTGEKVFLECVQDMDHENMFWYRQDPGLGLRLIYFSYDVKMKEKGDIPEGYSVSREKKERFSLILESASTNQTSMYLCASSPNRRHTDTQYFGPGTRLTVL.

This sequence joins TRBV9 and TRBJ2-1; there is no DNA to check the TCRdb D call of TRBD2. The CDR3 is 18 residues long. Germline CDR1 SGDLS, CDR2 YYNGEE. CDR3 in amino acids: CASSVRLAGWGEGNEQFF. Looking up the rest from reference TRBV9 and TRBJ2-1 gives the full variable domain: DSGVTQTPKHLITATGQRVTLRCSPRSGDLSVYWYQQSLDQGLQFLIQYYNGEERAKGNILERFSAQQFPDLHSELNLSSLELGDSALYFCASSVRLAGWGEGNEQFFGPGTRLTVL.

This sequence joins TRBV24-1 and TRBJ1-2. The CDR3 contains 13 residues. Germline lookup yields CDR1 KGHDR and CDR2 SFDVKD. The CDR3 sequence: CATSEEVNYGYTF.

V is TRBV28 and J is TRBJ2-5; no DNA is available, so the TRBD2 call from TCRdb remains unchecked. The CDR3 is 17 residues long. Germline lookup yields CDR1 MDHEN and CDR2 SYDVKM. CDR3 amino acids: CASSPSSTSTRPRTQYF. Full variable domain (missing parts from reference TRBV28 and TRBJ2-5): DVKVTQSSRYLVKRTGEKVFLECVQDMDHENMFWYRQDPGLGLRLIYFSYDVKMKEKGDIPEGYSVSREKKERFSLILESASTNQTSMYLCASSPSSTSTRPRTQYFGPGTRLLVL.

The rearrangement links TRBV20-1 to TRBJ2-5; TCRdb reports TRBD2, a call that lacks DNA to check it against. The CDR3 covers 15 residues. CDR1 DFQATT and CDR2 SNEGSKA come from the germline V gene (reference sequence). The CDR3 here is CSADLGLAVGKTQYF.

This chain joins TRBV20-1 and TRBJ2-1; TCRdb's D gene call, TRBD1, goes unchecked for lack of DNA. Germline assignment: CDR1 DFQATT and CDR2 SNEGSKA (reference sequence). This CDR3 contains 12 residues. The CDR3 is CSARGLVDEQFF.

The gene calls are TRBV2 and TRBJ1-2; TCRdb names TRBD1, which stays unverified in the absence of DNA. This CDR3 region has 13 residues. Germline CDR1 SNHLY, CDR2 FYNNEI. The CDR3 reads CASRAGQTNGYTF.

The chain carries TRBV24-1 and TRBJ1-2. The CDR3 covers 12 residues. Germline CDR1 and CDR2: KGHDR and SFDVKD. CDR3 amino acids: CATSDTTAGYTF.

The genes are TRBV6-2 or TRBV6-3 and TRBJ2-5; with no DNA, the TCRdb D assignment of TRBD2 cannot be verified. This CDR3 region has 14 residues. Germline values: CDR1 MNHEY, CDR2 SVGEGT. The CDR3 protein is CASFEAGGRETQYF.

The V call is TRBV7-9, the J call TRBJ2-1; no DNA is available, so the TRBD2 call from TCRdb remains unchecked. There are 18 residues in the CDR3. Germline V gene lookup returns CDR1 SEHNR and CDR2 FQNEAQ (reference sequence). The CDR3: CASSPKIRLAGTYNEQFF. Together with reference TRBV7-9 and TRBJ2-1, the CDR3 gives the full variable domain: DTGVSQNPRHKITKRGQNVTFRCDPISEHNRLYWYRQTLGQGPEFLTYFQNEAQLEKSRLLSDRFSAERPKGSFSTLEIQRTEQGDSAMYLCASSPKIRLAGTYNEQFFGPGTRLTVL.

The CDR3: CASSLATTGTNEQFF. The rearrangement joins TRBV5-1 to TRBJ2-1; TCRdb outputs TRBD1, but without DNA this stays unchecked. This CDR3 comprises 15 residues. The germline V gene has CDR1 SGHRS and CDR2 YFSETQ.

V and J are TRBV2 and TRBJ2-5; no DNA is available, so the TRBD1 call from TCRdb remains unchecked. The CDR3 has 14 residues. Germline values: CDR1 SNHLY, CDR2 FYNNEI. The CDR3: CASFGRGRVETQYF.

The rearrangement joins TRBV20-1 to TRBJ1-2. The CDR3 runs to 12 residues. Germline V gene sequence: CDR1 DFQATT, CDR2 SNEGSKA (reference sequence). CDR3 protein: CSARDSNYGYTF.

The rearrangement links TRBV15 to TRBJ2-1; the D gene TCRdb calls, TRBD2, cannot be checked with no DNA. The CDR3 totals 15 residues. Germline assignment: CDR1 LNHNV and CDR2 YYDKDF (reference sequence). CDR3 in amino acids: CATSRSLAGANEQFF. Combining the CDR3 with reference TRBV15 and TRBJ2-1 gives the whole variable domain DAMVIQNPRYQVTQFGKPVTLSCSQTLNHNVMYWYQQKSSQAPKLLFHYYDKDFNNEADTPDNFQSRRPNTSFCFLDIRSPGLGDTAMYLCATSRSLAGANEQFFGPGTRLTVL.

V and J are TRBV28 and TRBJ2-5; TCRdb indicates TRBD1, and absent DNA this call remains unverified. In germline, CDR1 is MDHEN, CDR2 SYDVKM. The CDR3 contains 15 residues. CDR3 amino acids: CASQNRGISSETQYF.